Listed below are T cell receptor beta chains from one sample, sequenced in a study of blood T cell repertoires in COVID-19. Clones were read by immunoSEQ multiplex PCR, and TCRdb kept only the in-frame ones, dropping some. The sample holds around 330,000 clones, 88% seen once. Specimen: peripheral blood. The receptors stem from a woman under 40 with COVID-19, enrolled during active disease. The CDR3 runs from the conserved cysteine through the conserved F or W. A D gene is named only where the DNA matches it firmly. Clone size is not always given. Where it is, it says once, few, many or a class for expanded clones.

V: TRBV6-5; J: TRBJ1-2; D: TRBD1; size: -; CDR3: CASTRGQANYGYTF; DNA: TGTGCCAGCACCCGGGGACAGGCTAACTATGGCTACACCTTC
V: TRBV19; J: TRBJ1-2; D: -; size: -; CDR3: CASSPLINDGGYTF; DNA: TGTGCCAGTAGTCCCCTTATCAACGACGGGGGCTACACCTTC
V: TRBV7-2; J: TRBJ2-5; D: TRBD2; size: -; CDR3: CASSRGAGETQYF; DNA: TGTGCCAGCAGTCGGGGAGCGGGGGAGACCCAGTACTTC
V: TRBV6-2/TRBV6-3; J: TRBJ1-5; D: TRBD1; size: -; CDR3: CASSYSRRTGNQPQHF; DNA: TGTGCCAGCAGTTACTCGCGAAGGACAGGTAATCAGCCCCAGCATTTT
V: TRBV5-6; J: TRBJ2-7; D: -; size: -; CDR3: CASSLEAAGVFNYEQYF; DNA: TGTGCCAGCAGCTTGGAGGCGGCAGGGGTTTTTAACTACGAGCAGTACTTC
V: TRBV7-8; J: TRBJ2-5; D: -; size: -; CDR3: CASSTGTLRGETQYF; DNA: TGTGCCAGCAGCACCGGGACACTTAGGGGAGAGACCCAGTACTTC
V: TRBV28; J: TRBJ1-1; D: -; size: -; CDR3: CASSPTVGTEAFF; DNA: TGTGCCAGCAGTCCAACAGTGGGCACTGAAGCTTTCTTT
V: TRBV5-6; J: TRBJ1-2; D: TRBD1; size: -; CDR3: CASSQSRDRGIYGYTF; DNA: TGTGCCAGCAGTCAAAGTCGGGACAGGGGAATTTATGGCTACACCTTC
V: TRBV5-6; J: TRBJ2-2; D: -; size: -; CDR3: CASSLAGNTGELFF; DNA: TGTGCCAGCAGCCTGGCGGGGAACACCGGGGAGCTGTTTTTT
V: TRBV7-2; J: TRBJ1-1; D: -; size: -; CDR3: CASRPSRESTEAFF; DNA: TGTGCCAGCAGACCTTCGAGGGAAAGTACTGAAGCTTTCTTT
V: TRBV2; J: TRBJ1-1; D: -; size: -; CDR3: CASSEAQVSNTEAFF; DNA: TGTGCCAGCAGTGAAGCCCAGGTATCGAACACTGAAGCTTTCTTT
V: TRBV11-2; J: TRBJ2-4; D: TRBD2; size: few; CDR3: CASSLGGVTAKNIQYF; DNA: TGTGCCAGCAGCTTGGGGGGGGTTACAGCCAAAAACATTCAGTACTTC
V: TRBV6-2/TRBV6-3; J: TRBJ2-5; D: TRBD2; size: -; CDR3: CASSYGTSGQTQYF; DNA: TGTGCCAGCAGTTACGGGACTAGCGGGCAGACCCAGTACTTC
V: TRBV18; J: TRBJ1-5; D: -; size: -; CDR3: CASSPSGTPNQPQHF; DNA: TGTGCCAGCTCACCAAGTGGGACACCGAATCAGCCCCAGCATTTT
V: TRBV19; J: TRBJ1-5; D: -; size: -; CDR3: CASSTGARQPQHF; DNA: TGTGCCAGTAGTACAGGGGCACGCCAGCCCCAGCATTTT
V: TRBV2; J: TRBJ2-2; D: TRBD2; size: -; CDR3: CASSQRPSGGATGELFF; DNA: TGTGCCAGCAGTCAACGCCCTAGCGGGGGGGCGACCGGGGAGCTGTTTTTT
V: TRBV15; J: TRBJ1-3; D: -; size: -; CDR3: CATSIAVTSGNTIYF; DNA: TGTGCCACCAGCATTGCAGTTACCTCTGGAAACACCATATATTTT